This TCR beta chain was obtained from a study of OX40 agonist ivuxolimab in advanced cancers. Using immunoSEQ multiplex PCR, the repertoire was profiled, and TCRdb retains in-frame clones only, with some absent. The profile shows 40,000 to 45,000 clones, around 89% of them singletons. The V end lost 6 bases, the J end lost 10 bases, and 12 bases lay between the germline ends. Looked up from germline, CDR1 is MNHEY and CDR2 is SVGAGI. This CDR3 spans 11 amino acids. V and J are TRBV6-5 and TRBJ1-1, with D unresolved. Sequenced here: CD4+ or CD8+ T cells sorted from blood, sampled in a trial of the OX40 agonist ivuxolimab. The receptor comes from an adult with an advanced solid tumor such as melanoma, head and neck, liver or kidney cancer. The CDR3 protein is CASSLGLRAFF. The CDR3 region has the DNA TGTGCCAGCAGCCTGGGCCTGAGAGCTTTCTTT.